These 20 T cell receptor beta chains were sequenced from one sample in a study of beta chain features in type 1 diabetes. Study-level points and caveats: TCRB CDR3s were moderately but significantly shorter in Type 1 diabetes patients in all four CD4+ subsets.

Expressed TCRB transcripts got sequenced, as all isolated RNA was reverse transcribed. Sequenced by immunoSEQ multiplex PCR; TCRdb stores in-frame clones only, minus some. Of 600,000 to 700,000 clones in the sample, around 15% were seen once. Antigen specificity for these receptors is unknown. What was sequenced was naive CD4+ T cells from blood. The source is a man aged 18 to 30 with type 1 diabetes.

This clone was seen more than once but under ten times. Additional DNA sequences in this sample encode the identical CDR3. The chain combines TRBV9 with TRBJ2-7; D gene unclear. The CDR3 contains 15 residues. Germline values: CDR1 SGDLS, CDR2 YYNGEE. Trimming shortened V by 0 bases and J by 4 bases, and 14 bases separated the two germline ends. The CDR3 bases are TGTGCCAGCAGCGTAGGACAAGGGTTGAGTTACGAGCAGTACTTC. This sequence encodes CASSVGQGLSYEQYF.

This clone was seen more than once but under ten times. This chain connects TRBV30 to TRBJ2-7; 9 bases fit TRBD1. The germline V gene encodes CDR1 GTSNPN and CDR2 SVGIG (reference sequence). V trimming: 0 bases; J trimming: 2 bases; junction bases outside the gene matches: 5. CDR3 length: 15 residues. The CDR3 here is CAWSVGTGGTYEQYF. CDR3 DNA sequence: TGTGCCTGGAGTGTGGGTACAGGGGGCACCTACGAGCAGTACTTC.

This clone turned up a few times. This chain links TRBV19 with TRBJ1-1, with D hard to call. CDR1 and CDR2 from the germline V gene are LNHDA and SQIVND (reference sequence). The CDR3 covers 13 residues. V dropped 3 bases and J dropped 2 bases, with 7 bases sitting between them. CDR3 nucleotides: TGTGCCAGTAGTATGCGGGGAAACACTGAAGCTTTCTTT. Protein: CASSMRGNTEAFF. Supplemented by reference TRBV19 and TRBJ1-1, the full variable domain reads DGGITQSPKYLFRKEGQNVTLSCEQNLNHDAMYWYRQDPGQGLRLIYYSQIVNDFQKGDIAEGYSVSREKKESFPLTVTSAQKNPTAFYLCASSMRGNTEAFFGQGTRLTVV.

Concerning this clone itself: The identical CDR3 is also encoded by other nucleotide sequences in the sample. The V gene is TRBV30, the J gene TRBJ2-7; D not certain. CDR1 is GTSNPN, CDR2 SVGIG, per germline (reference sequence). The CDR3 has 11 residues. Trimming left V 3 bases short and J 4 bases short, with 7 bases between. The CDR3 DNA follows: TGTGCCTGGAGCCCCGGATACGAGCAGTACTTC. Protein: CAWSPGYEQYF.

This clone turned up a few times. The chain links TRBV9 to TRBJ1-6, with 7 bases matching TRBD1. After removal of 3 bases from V and 5 bases from J, the junction contained 8 bases not matched to a gene. This CDR3 is built from 16 residues. Germline V gene lookup returns CDR1 SGDLS and CDR2 YYNGEE. In nucleotides, the CDR3 is TGTGCCAGCAGCGGCGCCGGCGGGACAGATAATTCACCCCTCCACTTT. Translation gives CASSGAGGTDNSPLHF.

The table lists this clone with a few counts. This chain links TRBV11-3 with TRBJ1-1; D perhaps matches TRBD1 (5 bases). CDR3 length: 16 amino acids. Trimming took off 5 bases at V and 0 bases at J, with 16 bases between the two ends. Germline V gene data show CDR1 as SGHNT and CDR2 as YENEEA. The CDR3 sequence: CASSTGDGGMNTEAFF. The CDR3 DNA reads as TGTGCCAGCAGCACCGGGGACGGAGGCATGAACACTGAAGCTTTCTTT.

This clone showed up just a few times. This chain links TRBV6-5 with TRBJ1-2, with 7 nucleotides matching TRBD1. This CDR3 region has 13 residues. Per germline, CDR1 MNHEY and CDR2 SVGAGI. The J segment lost 8 bases and the V segment lost 2 bases, leaving 5 bases of the junction unmatched. CDR3 coding DNA: TGTGCCAGCAGTTACGACAGGGAGGAAGGCTACACCTTC. Translation: CASSYDREEGYTF.

The rearrangement links TRBV6-5 to TRBJ1-1; D gene uncertain. Germline V gene lookup returns CDR1 MNHEY and CDR2 SVGAGI. CDR3 length equals 15 residues. V lost 0 bases and J lost 0, with 8 bases in between. The DNA for the CDR3 is TGTGCCAGCAGTTACTCAAGGCCCCTGAACACTGAAGCTTTCTTT. Amino acids: CASSYSRPLNTEAFF.

The CDR3 region is CASSYDRGRGYTF. The CDR3 DNA sequence: TGTGCCAGCAGTTACGACAGGGGACGAGGCTACACCTTC. The chain combines TRBV7-9 with TRBJ1-2; 8 bases fit TRBD1. CDR3 length equals 13 residues. Germline assignment: CDR1 SEHNR and CDR2 FQNEAQ (reference sequence). J gave up 8 bases and V 6 bases, and 8 bases lay outside the gene matches.

The chain is built from TRBV10-3 and TRBJ1-6; the match to TRBD1 covers 8 bases. CDR1 and CDR2 from the germline V gene are ENHRY and SYGVKD. J was trimmed by 6 bases and V by 4 bases; bases with no gene match: 2. CDR3 size: 14 residues. The CDR3 spells CAISAQGVNSPLHF. CDR3 nucleotides: TGTGCCATCAGTGCACAGGGGGTTAATTCACCCCTCCACTTT.

The rearrangement uses TRBV18 and TRBJ1-2, with D unresolved. Trimming removed 3 bases from V and 7 bases from J, with 12 bases in between. The CDR3 sequence is 13 residues long. Germline CDR1 is KGHSH and CDR2 is LQKENI. DNA of the CDR3: TGTGCCAGCTCACCCATAGGTGTCGGTGGCTACACCTTC. Translation: CASSPIGVGGYTF.

This chain links TRBV7-9 with TRBJ2-4; the D gene is possibly TRBD1 (6 bases). V was clipped by 5 bases and J by 0 bases, with 17 bases between them. This CDR3 comprises 17 residues. Germline-derived CDR1 and CDR2 are SEHNR and FQNEAQ (reference sequence). CDR3 sequence (DNA): TGTGCCAGCAGCCCATACGGGGCAGGGGTAGCCAAAAACATTCAGTACTTC. Protein: CASSPYGAGVAKNIQYF.

This clone was counted only a few times. The genes are TRBV30 and TRBJ1-5; TRBD1 is a possible D gene (6 bases). Germline V gives CDR1 GTSNPN, CDR2 SVGIG (reference sequence). V was pared by 3 bases and J by 4 bases, with 10 bases between. CDR3 size: 13 residues. CDR3 DNA: TGTGCCTGGAGCACCGACAGGAATCAGCCCCAGCATTTT. This sequence encodes CAWSTDRNQPQHF.

This clone was detected only a few times. The chain is built from TRBV4-1 and TRBJ1-5; 7 positions match TRBD1. The germline V gene encodes CDR1 MGHRA and CDR2 YSYEKL. The CDR3 extends over 16 amino acids. Germline trimming cut 0 bases from V and 4 bases from J; bases unmatched to any gene: 6. CDR3 sequence: CASSQDRQGVNQPQHF. CDR3 sequence (DNA): TGCGCCAGCAGCCAAGATCGGCAGGGGGTAAATCAGCCCCAGCATTTT.

This chain joins TRBV7-8 and TRBJ1-2; D remains ambiguous. Germline loops: CDR1 SGHVS, CDR2 FQNEAQ. Trimming shortened V by 2 bases and J by 6 bases, and 7 bases separated the two germline ends. The CDR3 is made up of 12 amino acids. Here the CDR3 reads CASSLYEDGYTF. CDR3 nucleotide sequence: TGTGCCAGCAGCTTATATGAGGATGGCTACACCTTC.

This clone turned up a few times. The chain carries TRBV9 and TRBJ1-1; D is undetermined. Trimming removed 4 bases at V and 4 bases at J, with 17 bases between. CDR3 size: 15 residues. The germline V gene encodes CDR1 SGDLS and CDR2 YYNGEE. The CDR3 sequence is CASSPTADLGTEAFF. In nucleotides, the CDR3 is TGTGCCAGCAGCCCCACGGCCGACCTGGGCACTGAAGCTTTCTTT.

In its sample, this clone was seen a few times. The chain is built from TRBV7-6 and TRBJ1-1; maybe TRBD1 (5 bases). The germline gives CDR1 SGHVS, CDR2 FNYEAQ. V lost 7 bases to trimming and J lost 1 base, with 13 bases between them. The CDR3 runs to 14 residues. CDR3 residues: CASTLGHENTEAFF. The CDR3 bases are TGTGCCAGCACCCTAGGACACGAGAACACTGAAGCTTTCTTT.

The chain links TRBV28 to TRBJ2-5, with TRBD2 matching over 7 bases. The CDR3 is 14 residues long. CDR1 and CDR2 from the germline V gene are MDHEN and SYDVKM. The trim removed 4 bases at V and 2 bases at J, leaving 4 bases unmatched. CDR3 in DNA: TGTGCCAGCAGTTCCACTAGCGTTCAAGAGACCCAGTACTTC. This translates into CASSSTSVQETQYF.

This rearrangement joins TRBV30 to TRBJ2-1; 8 nucleotides line up with TRBD1. CDR1 is GTSNPN and CDR2 is SVGIG in the germline V gene (reference sequence). J lost 5 bases, V lost 1 base, and 19 bases had no gene match. CDR3 length: 19 amino acids. The CDR3 nucleotides are TGTGCCTGGAGTGCCGGGACAGGACTAAGGTTGTCCGTTCACAATGAGCAGTTCTTC. It encodes CAWSAGTGLRLSVHNEQFF.

The chain recombines TRBV9 with TRBJ1-1, with unresolved D. Trimming stripped 6 bases from V and 1 base from J, with 10 bases between. The CDR3 spans 13 residues. Per the germline V gene, CDR1 is SGDLS and CDR2 is YYNGEE. DNA for the CDR3: TGTGCCAGCACCAATAGCGGGAACACTGAAGCTTTCTTT. It encodes CASTNSGNTEAFF.